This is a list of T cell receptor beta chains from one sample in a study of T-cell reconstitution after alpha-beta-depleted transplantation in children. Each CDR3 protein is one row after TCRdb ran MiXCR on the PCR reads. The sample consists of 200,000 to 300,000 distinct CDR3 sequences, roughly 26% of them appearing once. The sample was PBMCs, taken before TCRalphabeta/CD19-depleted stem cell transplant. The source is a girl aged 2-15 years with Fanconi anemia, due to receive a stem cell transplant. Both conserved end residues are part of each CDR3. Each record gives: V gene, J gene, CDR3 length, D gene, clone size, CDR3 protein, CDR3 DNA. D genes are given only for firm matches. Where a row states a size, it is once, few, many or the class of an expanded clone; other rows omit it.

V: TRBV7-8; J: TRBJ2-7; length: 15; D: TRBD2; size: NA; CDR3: CASSFASGSGHEQYF; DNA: TGTGCCAGCAGCTTCGCTAGCGGGAGTGGGCACGAGCAGTACTTC
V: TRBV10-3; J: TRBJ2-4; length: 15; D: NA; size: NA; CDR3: CAISELWGSKNIQYF; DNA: TGTGCCATCAGTGAACTCTGGGGGTCCAAAAACATTCAGTACTTC
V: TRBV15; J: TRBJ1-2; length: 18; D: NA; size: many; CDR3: CATSRALIVDRANYGYTF; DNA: TGTGCCACCAGCAGGGCGTTGATCGTAGACAGAGCTAACTATGGCTACACCTTC
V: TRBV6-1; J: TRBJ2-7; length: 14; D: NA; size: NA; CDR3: CASSLFWGGAGQYF; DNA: TGTGCCAGCAGCCTCTTTTGGGGGGGGGCCGGGCAGTACTTC
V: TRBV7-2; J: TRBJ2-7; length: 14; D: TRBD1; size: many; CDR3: CASSWGQVSYEQYF; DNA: TGTGCCAGCAGCTGGGGACAGGTCTCCTACGAGCAGTACTTC
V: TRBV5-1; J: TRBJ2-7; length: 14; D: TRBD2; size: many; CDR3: CASSSASGSTEQYF; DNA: TGCGCCAGCAGCTCGGCTAGCGGGAGTACCGAGCAGTACTTC
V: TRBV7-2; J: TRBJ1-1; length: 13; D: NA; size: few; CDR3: CASSLGEGLQAFF; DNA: TGTGCCAGCAGCTTGGGCGAGGGCCTCCAAGCTTTCTTT
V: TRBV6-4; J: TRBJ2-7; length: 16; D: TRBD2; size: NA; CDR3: CASRPRIASGDYEQYF; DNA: TGTGCCAGCAGGCCGCGCATCGCTAGCGGGGACTACGAGCAGTACTTC
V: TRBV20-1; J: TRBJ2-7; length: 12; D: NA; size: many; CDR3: CSGASGFDEQYF; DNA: TGCAGTGGTGCGTCAGGGTTCGACGAGCAGTACTTC
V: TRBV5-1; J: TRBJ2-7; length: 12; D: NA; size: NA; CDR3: CASSGSSYEQYF; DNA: TGCGCCAGCAGCGGGTCTTCCTACGAGCAGTACTTC
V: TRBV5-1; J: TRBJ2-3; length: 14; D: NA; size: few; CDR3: CASSATQGGDTQYF; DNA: TGCGCCAGCAGCGCAACACAGGGAGGAGATACGCAGTATTTT
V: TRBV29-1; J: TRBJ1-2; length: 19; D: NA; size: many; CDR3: CSVRRGGGVYRASNYGYTF; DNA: TGCAGCGTTCGGCGAGGGGGGGGCGTGTACAGGGCCTCTAACTATGGCTACACCTTC
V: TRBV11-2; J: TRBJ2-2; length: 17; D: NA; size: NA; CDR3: CASSPRRLADNTGELFF; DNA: TGTGCCAGCAGCCCCCGCAGGTTGGCGGATAACACCGGGGAGCTGTTTTTT
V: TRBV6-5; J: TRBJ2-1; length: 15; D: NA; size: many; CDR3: CASKFGGLLGDEQFF; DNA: TGTGCCAGCAAGTTCGGTGGGCTCTTAGGCGATGAGCAGTTCTTC
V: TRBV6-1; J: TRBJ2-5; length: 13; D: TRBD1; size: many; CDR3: CAIRDSVQETQYF; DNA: TGTGCCATCCGGGACAGCGTCCAAGAGACCCAGTACTTC
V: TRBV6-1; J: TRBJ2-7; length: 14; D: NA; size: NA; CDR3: CASSEWGTVLEQYF; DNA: TGTGCCAGCAGTGAATGGGGGACGGTCCTGGAGCAGTACTTC
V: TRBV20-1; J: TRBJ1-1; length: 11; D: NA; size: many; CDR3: CSARDRLEAFF; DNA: TGCAGTGCTAGAGACAGATTAGAAGCTTTCTTT
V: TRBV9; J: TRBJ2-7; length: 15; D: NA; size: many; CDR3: CASSVATGNSYEQYF; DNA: TGTGCCAGCAGCGTAGCTACAGGTAACTCCTACGAGCAGTACTTC
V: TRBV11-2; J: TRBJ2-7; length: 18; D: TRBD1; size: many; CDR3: CASSLDPPDRYWASEQYF; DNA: TGTGCCAGCAGCTTAGACCCCCCGGACAGGTACTGGGCCTCCGAGCAGTACTTC
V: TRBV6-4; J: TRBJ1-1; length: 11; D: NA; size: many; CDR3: CAMIGRLEAFF; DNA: TGTGCCATGATTGGACGGCTTGAAGCTTTCTTT
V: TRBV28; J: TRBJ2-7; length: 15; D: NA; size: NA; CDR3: CASSLLGPTSYEQYF; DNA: TGTGCCAGCAGTTTGCTTGGCCCAACATCCTACGAGCAGTACTTC
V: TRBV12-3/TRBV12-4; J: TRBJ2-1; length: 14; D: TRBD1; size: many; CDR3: CASSFGTVYNEQFF; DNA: TGTGCCAGCAGTTTTGGGACAGTTTACAATGAGCAGTTCTTC
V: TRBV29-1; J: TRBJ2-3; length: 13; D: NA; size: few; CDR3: CSGTGLSTDTQYF; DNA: TGCAGCGGCACGGGATTGAGCACAGATACGCAGTATTTT
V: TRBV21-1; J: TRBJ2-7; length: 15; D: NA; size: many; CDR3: CASSHTRSRSYEQYF; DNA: TGTGCCAGCAGCCATACTAGATCACGGTCCTACGAGCAGTACTTC
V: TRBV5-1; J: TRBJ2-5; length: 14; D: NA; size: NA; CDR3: CASSSPSGRETQYF; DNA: TGCGCCAGCAGCTCCCCATCTGGCCGGGAGACCCAGTACTTC
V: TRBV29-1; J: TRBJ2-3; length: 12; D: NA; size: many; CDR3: CSVEGAEDTQYF; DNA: TGCAGCGTTGAGGGAGCGGAGGATACGCAGTATTTT
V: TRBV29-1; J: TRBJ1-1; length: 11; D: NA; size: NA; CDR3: CSELRGTEAFF; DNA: TGCAGCGAACTACGGGGGACTGAAGCTTTCTTT
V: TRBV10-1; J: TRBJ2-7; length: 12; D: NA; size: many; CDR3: CASSDSRYEQYF; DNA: TGCGCCAGCAGTGATTCCCGGTACGAGCAGTACTTC
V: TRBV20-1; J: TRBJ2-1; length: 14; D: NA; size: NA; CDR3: CSARDLSGDNEQFF; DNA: TGCAGTGCTAGAGATCTCTCGGGGGACAATGAGCAGTTCTTC
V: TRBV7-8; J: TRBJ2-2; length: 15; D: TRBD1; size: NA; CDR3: CASSLGRGQAGELFF; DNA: TGTGCCAGCAGCTTAGGCAGGGGGCAGGCCGGGGAGCTGTTTTTT
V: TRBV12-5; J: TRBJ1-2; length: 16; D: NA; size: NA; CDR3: CASGPYSDGSNYGYTF; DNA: TGTGCTAGTGGACCTTACTCGGACGGATCTAACTATGGCTACACCTTC
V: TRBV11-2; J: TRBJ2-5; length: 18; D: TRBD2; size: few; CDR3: CASSLRRTSGGAVETQYF; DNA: TGTGCCAGCAGCTTAAGGCGGACTAGCGGGGGGGCCGTAGAGACCCAGTACTTC
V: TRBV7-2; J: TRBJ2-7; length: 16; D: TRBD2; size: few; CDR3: CASSFALTSGNYEQYF; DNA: TGTGCCAGCAGCTTCGCCCTGACTAGCGGGAACTACGAGCAGTACTTC
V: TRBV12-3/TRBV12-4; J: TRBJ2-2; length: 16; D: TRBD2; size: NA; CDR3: CASSPLAGALTGELFF; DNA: TGTGCCAGCAGTCCCCTAGCGGGGGCCCTCACGGGGGAGCTGTTTTTT
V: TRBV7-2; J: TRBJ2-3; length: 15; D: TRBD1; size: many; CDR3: CASSSRQGSTDTQYF; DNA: TGTGCCAGCAGCTCGAGACAGGGTAGCACAGATACGCAGTATTTT
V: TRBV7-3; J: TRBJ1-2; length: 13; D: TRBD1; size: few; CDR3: CASSPRQGGGYTF; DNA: TGTGCCAGCAGCCCCCGACAGGGGGGCGGCTACACCTTC
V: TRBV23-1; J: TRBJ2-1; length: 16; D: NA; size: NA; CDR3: CASSQIQVTGGNEQFF; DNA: TGCGCCAGCAGTCAAATCCAAGTCACTGGTGGCAATGAGCAGTTCTTC
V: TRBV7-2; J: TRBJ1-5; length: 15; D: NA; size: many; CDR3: CASSLAVNSNQPQHF; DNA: TGTGCCAGCAGCTTAGCCGTCAATAGCAATCAGCCCCAGCATTTT
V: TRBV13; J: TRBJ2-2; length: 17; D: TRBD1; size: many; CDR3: CASSPRGQGGDTGELFF; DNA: TGTGCCAGCAGCCCCCGTGGACAGGGTGGGGACACCGGGGAGCTGTTTTTT
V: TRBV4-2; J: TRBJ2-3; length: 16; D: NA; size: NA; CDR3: CASSQDRTVMLDTQYF; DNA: TGTGCCAGCAGCCAAGATCGAACTGTGATGTTGGATACGCAGTATTTT
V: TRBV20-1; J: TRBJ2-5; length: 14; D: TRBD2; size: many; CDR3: CSAPRGQGGETQYF; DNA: TGCAGTGCCCCCCGAGGCCAGGGAGGGGAGACCCAGTACTTC
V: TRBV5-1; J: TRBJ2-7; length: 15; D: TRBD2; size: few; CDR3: CASSFRTSGFYEQYF; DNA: TGCGCCAGCAGCTTCAGGACTAGCGGGTTCTACGAGCAGTACTTC
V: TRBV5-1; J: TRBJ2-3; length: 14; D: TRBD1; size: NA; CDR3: CASGRDRPTDTQYF; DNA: TGCGCCAGCGGACGGGACAGGCCCACAGATACGCAGTATTTT
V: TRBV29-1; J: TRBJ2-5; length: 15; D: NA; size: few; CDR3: CSVDNRASTRETQYF; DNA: TGCAGCGTTGACAACAGGGCCTCGACAAGAGAGACCCAGTACTTC
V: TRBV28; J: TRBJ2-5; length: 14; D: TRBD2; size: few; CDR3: CASSRGGSGKTQYF; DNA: TGTGCCAGCAGTAGGGGCGGGAGCGGGAAGACCCAGTACTTC
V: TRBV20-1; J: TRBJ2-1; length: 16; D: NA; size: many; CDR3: CSASSGRRISYNEQFF; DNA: TGCAGTGCTAGCAGCGGGCGCCGCATCTCCTACAATGAGCAGTTCTTC
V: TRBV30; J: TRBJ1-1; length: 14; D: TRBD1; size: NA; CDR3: CAWSPGTGNTEAFF; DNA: TGTGCCTGGAGTCCCGGGACAGGGAACACTGAAGCTTTCTTT
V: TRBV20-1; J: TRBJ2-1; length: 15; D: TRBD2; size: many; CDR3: CSARDPGLAYNEQFF; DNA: TGCAGTGCTAGAGACCCGGGACTAGCCTACAATGAGCAGTTCTTC
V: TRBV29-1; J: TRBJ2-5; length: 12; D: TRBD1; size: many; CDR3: CSGWTGAETQYF; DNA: TGCAGCGGCTGGACAGGGGCAGAGACCCAGTACTTC
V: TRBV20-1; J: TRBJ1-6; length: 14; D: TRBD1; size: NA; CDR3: CSASGLTGVSPLHF; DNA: TGCAGTGCTAGTGGGCTGACAGGGGTCTCACCCCTCCACTTT
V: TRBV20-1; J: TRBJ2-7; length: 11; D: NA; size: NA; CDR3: CSARVGGQQYF; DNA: TGCAGTGCTAGAGTGGGGGGGCAGCAGTACTTC
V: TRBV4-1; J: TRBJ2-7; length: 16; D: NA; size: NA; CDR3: CASSQDPLPGSYEQYF; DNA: TGCGCCAGCAGCCAAGATCCTTTGCCAGGATCCTACGAGCAGTACTTC
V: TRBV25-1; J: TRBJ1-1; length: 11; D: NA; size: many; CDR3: CASSWDKEAFF; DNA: TGTGCCAGCAGCTGGGACAAGGAAGCTTTCTTT